Listed below are T cell receptor beta chains from one sample, sequenced in a study of graft-versus-host responses after intestinal transplantation. These receptors' antigens are unknown. Repertoires were generated with immunoSEQ multiplex PCR, while TCRdb's copy carries only in-frame clones and drops some. The data show roughly 110,000 clones, approximately 90% seen once. Material: unstimulated CD4+ T cells sorted from spleen or lymph node cells, obtained before transplant. Receptors originate from a human donor who was the organ donor for an intestinal transplant. The conserved cysteine and the conserved F or W are not part of the CDR3 here. Clone size is shown for a subset of rows, as once, few, many or a class of expanded clone.

clone size: .; V gene: TRBV7-3; CDR3 protein: ASSSPGGETQY
clone size: .; V gene: TRBV9; CDR3 protein: ASSALKGTDTQY
clone size: once; V gene: TRBV15; CDR3 protein: ATSRVSGWNTEAF
clone size: .; V gene: TRBV21-1; CDR3 protein: ASSKKGQDLKLSPSNQPQH
clone size: .; V gene: TRBV11-2; CDR3 protein: ASSLTISSQSDEQF
clone size: .; V gene: TRBV7-2; CDR3 protein: ASSLGFTSSGANVLT
clone size: .; V gene: TRBV6-1; CDR3 protein: ASSERGGRGGYT
clone size: .; V gene: TRBV19; CDR3 protein: ASASGRRYNEQF
clone size: few; V gene: TRBV4-2; CDR3 protein: ASSPGQGNEKLF
clone size: .; V gene: TRBV18; CDR3 protein: ASSPRGVEQF
clone size: .; V gene: TRBV12-5; CDR3 protein: ASGLPLGGAEEAF
clone size: .; V gene: TRBV27; CDR3 protein: ASSLSAPLATTNQPQH
clone size: .; V gene: TRBV6-6; CDR3 protein: ATQRTGWTEAF
clone size: .; V gene: TRBV18; CDR3 protein: ASSPRGVIAGSSYEQY
clone size: .; V gene: TRBV18; CDR3 protein: ASSPGLAQYTQY
clone size: .; V gene: TRBV7-6; CDR3 protein: ASSAGTGRAGELF
clone size: few; V gene: TRBV20-1; CDR3 protein: SGVASNEQF
clone size: .; V gene: TRBV18; CDR3 protein: ASSRQGVRKGGNEQF